The 4 T cell receptor beta chains reported below all come from one sample, sequenced in a study of shared clonotypes between healthy human individuals. The protocol was immunoSEQ multiplex PCR, while the TCRdb copy is restricted to in-frame clones and leaves out a portion. The sample includes roughly 500,000 clones, roughly 80% of them seen just once. The specimen was PBMCs. These TCRs come from a woman aged 40 to 50 in good health. Some clones in this sample may be carry-over from other donors' samples.

The chain couples TRBV9 to TRBJ1-2, with no clear D. The CDR3 sequence is 15 residues long. Trimming stripped 1 base from V and 0 bases from J, with 10 bases between. Germline values: CDR1 SGDLS, CDR2 YYNGEE. The chain's CDR3 is CASSVSAGTNYGYTF. DNA for the CDR3: TGTGCCAGCAGCGTATCTGCGGGAACTAACTATGGCTACACCTTC.

This clone was counted once. V is TRBV5-4 and J is TRBJ2-5; 7 bases align to TRBD2. The CDR3 consists of 15 residues. With V trimmed by 0 bases and J by 4 bases, 6 bases remained unmatched. CDR1 is SGHNT, CDR2 YYREEE, per germline (reference sequence). The CDR3 is CASSLDASGLETQYF. CDR3 DNA: TGTGCCAGCAGCTTGGATGCTAGCGGCCTAGAGACCCAGTACTTC. The full variable domain, its missing parts supplied by reference TRBV5-4 and TRBJ2-5, is ETGVTQSPTHLIKTRGQQVTLRCSSQSGHNTVSWYQQALGQGPQFIFQYYREEENGRGNFPPRFSGLQFPNYSSELNVNALELDDSALYLCASSLDASGLETQYFGPGTRLLVL.

The chain carries TRBV6-4 and TRBJ2-7, with D unresolved. Trimming cost V 0 bases and J 6 bases, with 18 bases left between them. Germline CDR1 MRHNA, CDR2 SNTAGT. This CDR3 spans 16 amino acids. The CDR3 nucleotides are TGTGCCAGCAGTGACTCGATAACCTGGGGATGCGGCGAGCAGTACTTC. It codes for CASSDSITWGCGEQYF.

This sequence joins TRBV11-2 and TRBJ1-5; 9 nucleotides align to TRBD1. The CDR3 runs 16 residues. The trim removed 0 bases at V and 2 bases at J, leaving 2 bases unmatched. Germline CDR1 and CDR2: SGHAT and FQNNGV. CDR3 region: CASSLDTGGGNQPQHF. The CDR3 coding sequence is TGTGCCAGCAGCTTAGATACAGGGGGCGGCAATCAGCCCCAGCATTTT.